A single sample is the source of the 10 T cell receptor beta chains below, sequenced in a study of control samples from healthy donors and cancer patients. The table came from immunoSEQ multiplex PCR; TCRdb's copy has only in-frame clones and leaves some out. Seen here are approximately 120,000 clones, about 90% observed once, and the top ten hold 1.5% to 2%. The sequencing sample was made of blood. The receptors stem from a man aged 18 to 30 in good health.

The rearrangement joins TRBV30 to TRBJ2-3; D may be TRBD2 (5 bases). V shed 5 bases and J shed 4 bases, with 7 bases lying between them. In germline, CDR1 is GTSNPN, CDR2 SVGIG (reference sequence). CDR3 size: 11 residues. The CDR3 coding sequence is TGTGCCTGGCGGGATGCAGATACGCAGTATTTT. Protein product: CAWRDADTQYF.

Only a few counts were recorded for this clone. This sequence joins TRBV19 and TRBJ2-3; no clear D gene. Looked up from germline, CDR1 is LNHDA and CDR2 is SQIVND (reference sequence). The CDR3 loop spans 13 amino acids. With 6 bases removed from V and 1 base from J, the gap between germline ends came to 8 bases. The CDR3 protein is CASRLGGTDTQYF. CDR3 nucleotide sequence: TGTGCCAGTAGATTGGGCGGCACAGATACGCAGTATTTT. Full variable domain (outside the CDR3, taken from reference TRBV19 and TRBJ2-3): DGGITQSPKYLFRKEGQNVTLSCEQNLNHDAMYWYRQDPGQGLRLIYYSQIVNDFQKGDIAEGYSVSREKKESFPLTVTSAQKNPTAFYLCASRLGGTDTQYFGPGTRLTVL.

V usage is TRBV6-5 and J usage is TRBJ1-4, with TRBD1 matching 7 bases. The CDR3 has 15 residues. V shed 6 bases, J shed 8 bases, and the junction held 12 bases outside the gene matches. CDR1 MNHEY and CDR2 SVGAGI come from the germline V gene. The CDR3 loop reads CASRGTVPLSEKLFF. The DNA of the CDR3 is TGTGCCAGCAGGGGGACAGTGCCTCTTTCGGAAAAACTGTTTTTT.

This clone has more than one count but fewer than ten. The V call is TRBV28, the J call TRBJ2-7; D perhaps matches TRBD2 (6 bases). The germline V gene encodes CDR1 MDHEN and CDR2 SYDVKM. The CDR3 spans 16 residues. The V end was cut by 5 bases, the J end by 0 bases, with 17 bases between. CDR3 nucleotides: TGTGCCAGCAGTCATGGGTGGGGGGATGCCTCCTACGAGCAGTACTTC. Translated, it gives CASSHGWGDASYEQYF.

V gene TRBV29-1 combines with J gene TRBJ2-7, with D perhaps matching TRBD1 (6 bases). Trimming took 6 bases from V and 3 from J, leaving 12 bases between them. CDR1 is SQVTM and CDR2 is ANQGSEA in the germline V gene. CDR3 length: 12 residues. Written as DNA, the CDR3 is TGCAGCGTGAGCCAGGACAGCTACGAGCAGTACTTC. It is translated as CSVSQDSYEQYF.

This chain uses TRBV5-1 with TRBJ2-7, with 8 bases that match TRBD1. The CDR3 consists of 13 residues. Per the germline V gene, CDR1 is SGHRS and CDR2 is YFSETQ. The V gene end was trimmed by 4 bases and the J gene end by 3 bases; junction bases not matched to a gene: 3. As DNA, the CDR3 is TGCGCCAGCAGCCGGACAGGGAGCTACGAGCAGTACTTC. Its protein product is CASSRTGSYEQYF.

In this sample, this clone turned up once. This chain connects TRBV4-1 to TRBJ2-2; tentatively, D is TRBD1 or TRBD2 (5 bases each). Deletions cut 2 bases from V and 6 bases from J, with 13 bases between. Germline lookup yields CDR1 MGHRA and CDR2 YSYEKL. The CDR3 runs 15 residues. The CDR3 region has the DNA TGCGCCAGCAGCCAAACCGGGACCTCACCCGGGGAGCTGTTTTTT. Encoded protein: CASSQTGTSPGELFF.

The rearrangement joins TRBV19 to TRBJ2-1, with 8 bases fitting TRBD2. The length of the CDR3 is 13 residues. Trimming cost V 7 bases and J 7 bases; bases outside gene matches: 6. CDR1 is LNHDA, CDR2 SQIVND, per germline (reference sequence). As DNA, the CDR3 is TGTGCCAGTATCGCCGGGAGGGGAAATGAGCAGTTCTTC. This translates into CASIAGRGNEQFF.

The genes are TRBV19 and TRBJ2-3; 7 nucleotides match TRBD2. This CDR3 has 16 residues. Germline values: CDR1 LNHDA, CDR2 SQIVND (reference sequence). Unmatched junction bases numbered 11, after V lost 8 bases and J lost 0 bases. As DNA, the CDR3 is TGTGCCAGTCCTTCCGGGGACTACTCTAGCACAGATACGCAGTATTTT. Translating it yields CASPSGDYSSTDTQYF.

This sequence joins TRBV28 and TRBJ1-5; D perhaps matches TRBD1 (5 bases). CDR1 and CDR2 from the germline V gene are MDHEN and SYDVKM. Between the trimmed V and J ends, which lost 2 bases and 5 bases, there was a span of 16 bases. This CDR3 has 16 amino acids. Here the CDR3 reads CASSLLGQGVHQPQHF. DNA of the CDR3: TGTGCCAGCAGTTTACTTGGCCAGGGCGTCCATCAGCCCCAGCATTTT. The full variable domain, rest sourced from reference TRBV28 and TRBJ1-5, is DVKVTQSSRYLVKRTGEKVFLECVQDMDHENMFWYRQDPGLGLRLIYFSYDVKMKEKGDIPEGYSVSREKKERFSLILESASTNQTSMYLCASSLLGQGVHQPQHFGDGTRLSIL.